This T cell receptor (beta chain) was obtained from a study of T cells after yellow fever vaccination. Germline V gives CDR1 MGHRA, CDR2 YSYEKL. V dropped 5 bases and J dropped 1 base, with 16 bases sitting between them. This CDR3 spans 16 amino acids. TCRdb redid the calling of the 5' RACE reads with MiXCR, one entry per CDR3 protein. Among hundreds of thousands of distinct CDR3 sequences listed, approximately 16% were seen once. This clonotype has ten or more counts. The sequence came from a man between 18 and 29 years old who received the YFV17D yellow fever vaccine. The sample was PBMCs, taken less than 6 days after the first yellow fever vaccination. The gene calls are TRBV4-1 and TRBJ2-3, with a possible D match to TRBD2 (6 bases). DNA for the CDR3: TGCGCCAGCAGCTACCTACTAGCAACCGGCACAGATACGCAGTATTTT. Translated: CASSYLLATGTDTQYF.